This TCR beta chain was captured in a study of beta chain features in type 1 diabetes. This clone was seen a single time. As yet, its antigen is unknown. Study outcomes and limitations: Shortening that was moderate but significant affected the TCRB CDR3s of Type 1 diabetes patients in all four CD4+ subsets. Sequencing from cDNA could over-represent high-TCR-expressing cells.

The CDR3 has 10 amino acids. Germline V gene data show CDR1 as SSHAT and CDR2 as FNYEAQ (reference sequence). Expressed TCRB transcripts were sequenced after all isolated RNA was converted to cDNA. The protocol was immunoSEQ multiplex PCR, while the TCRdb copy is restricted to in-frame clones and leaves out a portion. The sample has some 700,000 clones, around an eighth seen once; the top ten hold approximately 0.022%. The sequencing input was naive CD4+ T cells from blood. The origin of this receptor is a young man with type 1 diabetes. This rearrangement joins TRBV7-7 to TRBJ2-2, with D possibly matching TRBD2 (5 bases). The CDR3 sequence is CARRAEELFF. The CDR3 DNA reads TGTGCTAGGCGGGCGGAGGAGCTGTTTTTT. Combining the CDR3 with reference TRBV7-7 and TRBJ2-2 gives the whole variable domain GAGVSQSPRYKVTKRGQDVTLRCDPISSHATLYWYQQALGQGPEFLTYFNYEAQPDKSGLPSDRFSAERPEGSISTLTIQRTEQRDSAMYRCARRAEELFFGEGSRLTVL.